Listed below are T cell receptor beta chains from one sample, sequenced in a study of blood T cell repertoires in COVID-19. TCRdb keeps only in-frame clones here, not all; method: immunoSEQ multiplex PCR. The sample records over 200,000 clones, approximately 88% being singletons. Material for sequencing was PBMCs or T cells enriched from blood (not recorded which). The receptors were sampled from a woman aged 25-40 years who had been exposed to COVID-19. CDR3s include the opening cysteine and the closing phenylalanine or tryptophan. Each record gives: clone size, J gene, D gene, V gene, CDR3 protein, CDR3 DNA. The D gene is left open where the match is weak. Not every row has a clone size; where given, it reads once, few, many or a size class.

clone_size: .
j_call: TRBJ2-2
d_call: .
v_call: TRBV27
cdr3_aa: CASSLPFGTTNGELFF
cdr3_nt: TGTGCCAGCAGTTTGCCTTTCGGGACAACCAACGGGGAGCTGTTTTTT

clone_size: once
j_call: TRBJ1-2
d_call: .
v_call: TRBV7-9
cdr3_aa: CASSLWQGYYGYTF
cdr3_nt: TGTGCCAGCAGCTTATGGCAGGGATACTATGGCTACACCTTC

clone_size: .
j_call: TRBJ1-1
d_call: TRBD1
v_call: TRBV29-1
cdr3_aa: CSAETGINTEAFF
cdr3_nt: TGCAGCGCGGAGACAGGGATAAACACTGAAGCTTTCTTT

clone_size: .
j_call: TRBJ2-1
d_call: .
v_call: TRBV9
cdr3_aa: CASSPEAWVRNNEQFF
cdr3_nt: TGTGCCAGCAGCCCAGAGGCATGGGTCCGTAACAATGAGCAGTTCTTC

clone_size: .
j_call: TRBJ2-1
d_call: TRBD1
v_call: TRBV24-1
cdr3_aa: CATSDWDRVGNEQFF
cdr3_nt: TGTGCCACCAGTGATTGGGACAGGGTGGGTAATGAGCAGTTCTTC

clone_size: .
j_call: TRBJ2-7
d_call: TRBD2
v_call: TRBV6-5
cdr3_aa: CASCPIAGGNHEQYF
cdr3_nt: TGTGCCAGTTGCCCAATAGCGGGAGGTAACCACGAGCAGTACTTC

clone_size: .
j_call: TRBJ2-3
d_call: .
v_call: TRBV7-2
cdr3_aa: CASSQTGHRTDTQYF
cdr3_nt: TGTGCCAGCAGCCAAACGGGACACCGCACAGATACGCAGTATTTT

clone_size: .
j_call: TRBJ2-7
d_call: TRBD1
v_call: TRBV5-1
cdr3_aa: CASSRDRGSYEQYF
cdr3_nt: TGCGCCAGCAGCCGTGACAGGGGGTCATACGAGCAGTACTTC

clone_size: .
j_call: TRBJ1-1
d_call: .
v_call: TRBV12-3/TRBV12-4
cdr3_aa: CASSLGRGTEAFF
cdr3_nt: TGTGCCAGCAGTCTTGGTAGAGGAACTGAAGCTTTCTTT

clone_size: .
j_call: TRBJ2-7
d_call: TRBD2
v_call: TRBV7-9
cdr3_aa: CASSLGLAGGYEQYF
cdr3_nt: TGTGCCAGCAGCTTAGGACTAGCGGGAGGTTACGAGCAGTACTTC

clone_size: .
j_call: TRBJ2-7
d_call: TRBD2
v_call: TRBV3-1/TRBV3-2
cdr3_aa: CASSRTSRAYEQYF
cdr3_nt: TGTGCCAGCAGTCGGACTAGCCGAGCCTACGAGCAGTACTTC

clone_size: .
j_call: TRBJ2-7
d_call: .
v_call: TRBV3-1/TRBV3-2
cdr3_aa: CASSQDSDSGYEQYF
cdr3_nt: TGTGCCAGCAGCCAAGATTCCGATAGCGGCTACGAGCAGTACTTC

clone_size: .
j_call: TRBJ2-5
d_call: TRBD1
v_call: TRBV15
cdr3_aa: CATSTGTGGVETQYF
cdr3_nt: TGTGCCACGAGCACCGGGACAGGGGGTGTAGAGACCCAGTACTTC

clone_size: .
j_call: TRBJ2-1
d_call: TRBD2
v_call: TRBV18
cdr3_aa: CASSGTSVPYNEQFF
cdr3_nt: TGTGCCAGCTCAGGTACTAGCGTGCCTTACAATGAGCAGTTCTTC

clone_size: .
j_call: TRBJ1-1
d_call: .
v_call: TRBV5-5
cdr3_aa: CASSLGQGHDEAFF
cdr3_nt: TGTGCCAGCAGCTTGGGCCAGGGGCACGATGAAGCTTTCTTT

clone_size: .
j_call: TRBJ2-2
d_call: .
v_call: TRBV5-4
cdr3_aa: CASSPRTENTGELFF
cdr3_nt: TGTGCCAGCAGCCCGAGGACAGAGAACACCGGGGAGCTGTTTTTT

clone_size: .
j_call: TRBJ2-7
d_call: .
v_call: TRBV27
cdr3_aa: CASSLDREAVAYEQYF
cdr3_nt: TGTGCCAGCAGCCTAGACAGGGAGGCAGTAGCCTACGAGCAGTACTTC

clone_size: .
j_call: TRBJ2-1
d_call: TRBD2
v_call: TRBV6-5
cdr3_aa: CASSPFSGSRNEQFF
cdr3_nt: TGTGCCAGCAGTCCATTTAGCGGGAGTAGGAATGAGCAGTTCTTC

clone_size: .
j_call: TRBJ1-6
d_call: TRBD1
v_call: TRBV27
cdr3_aa: CASSSYRGLERNSPLHF
cdr3_nt: TGTGCCAGCAGTTCCTACAGGGGGCTTGAAAGGAATTCACCCCTCCACTTT

clone_size: few
j_call: TRBJ2-1
d_call: TRBD2
v_call: TRBV3-1/TRBV3-2
cdr3_aa: CASSQEGLEGNEQFF
cdr3_nt: TGTGCCAGCAGCCAAGAGGGACTAGAGGGCAATGAGCAGTTCTTC

clone_size: .
j_call: TRBJ1-3
d_call: .
v_call: TRBV28
cdr3_aa: CASDLGGTGNTIYF
cdr3_nt: TGTGCCAGCGACTTAGGGGGAACTGGAAACACCATATATTTT

clone_size: .
j_call: TRBJ2-1
d_call: TRBD2
v_call: TRBV5-5
cdr3_aa: CASSPRLAGVPNEQFF
cdr3_nt: TGTGCCAGCAGCCCCAGACTAGCGGGAGTTCCGAATGAGCAGTTCTTC

clone_size: few
j_call: TRBJ1-1
d_call: .
v_call: TRBV11-3
cdr3_aa: CASSLRGGHTEAFF
cdr3_nt: TGTGCCAGCAGCTTACGGGGAGGGCATACTGAAGCTTTCTTT

clone_size: .
j_call: TRBJ2-7
d_call: .
v_call: TRBV10-3
cdr3_aa: CAISERSAGEHYEQYF
cdr3_nt: TGTGCCATCAGTGAAAGGTCCGCAGGGGAGCACTACGAGCAGTACTTC

clone_size: .
j_call: TRBJ1-5
d_call: .
v_call: TRBV2
cdr3_aa: CASSFLGADVARQPQHF
cdr3_nt: TGTGCCAGCAGTTTCTTGGGGGCGGACGTGGCGAGGCAGCCCCAGCATTTT

clone_size: .
j_call: TRBJ2-1
d_call: .
v_call: TRBV5-1
cdr3_aa: CASSTGLNNEQFF
cdr3_nt: TGCGCCAGCAGCACCGGACTTAACAATGAGCAGTTCTTC

clone_size: .
j_call: TRBJ2-3
d_call: .
v_call: TRBV5-4
cdr3_aa: CASSSREYGTDTQYF
cdr3_nt: TGTGCCAGCAGCTCCAGGGAATACGGCACAGATACGCAGTATTTT

clone_size: .
j_call: TRBJ2-7
d_call: TRBD2
v_call: TRBV30
cdr3_aa: CAWTRPGTKQYF
cdr3_nt: TGTGCCTGGACGCGGCCCGGGACTAAGCAGTACTTC

clone_size: .
j_call: TRBJ2-3
d_call: TRBD2
v_call: TRBV11-3
cdr3_aa: CASSPGLAGSTDTQYF
cdr3_nt: TGTGCCAGCAGCCCTGGACTAGCGGGAAGTACAGATACGCAGTATTTT

clone_size: .
j_call: TRBJ1-5
d_call: .
v_call: TRBV28
cdr3_aa: CASSPRQGRNNQPQHF
cdr3_nt: TGTGCCAGCAGTCCGCGTCAGGGGAGAAACAATCAGCCCCAGCATTTT

clone_size: .
j_call: TRBJ1-1
d_call: .
v_call: TRBV5-1
cdr3_aa: CASSLVGEDTEAFF
cdr3_nt: TGCGCCAGCAGCTTGGTTGGGGAGGACACTGAAGCTTTCTTT

clone_size: few
j_call: TRBJ2-7
d_call: TRBD2
v_call: TRBV7-9
cdr3_aa: CASSLTSGRIYEQYF
cdr3_nt: TGTGCCAGCAGCTTGACTAGCGGGAGGATATACGAGCAGTACTTC

clone_size: .
j_call: TRBJ2-1
d_call: TRBD2
v_call: TRBV10-2
cdr3_aa: CATGPGLTSINEQFF
cdr3_nt: TGCGCCACTGGTCCGGGACTAACCTCAATTAATGAGCAGTTCTTC

clone_size: .
j_call: TRBJ2-1
d_call: TRBD2
v_call: TRBV7-8
cdr3_aa: CASSGGGRAINEQFF
cdr3_nt: TGTGCCAGCAGCGGAGGTGGGAGGGCCATCAATGAGCAGTTCTTC

clone_size: .
j_call: TRBJ2-2
d_call: .
v_call: TRBV5-1
cdr3_aa: CASSLSDTGELFF
cdr3_nt: TGCGCCAGCAGCTTATCGGACACCGGGGAGCTGTTTTTT

clone_size: .
j_call: TRBJ1-1
d_call: .
v_call: TRBV30
cdr3_aa: CAWSVLPQGEAFF
cdr3_nt: TGTGCCTGGAGTGTACTCCCCCAGGGAGAAGCTTTCTTT

clone_size: .
j_call: TRBJ2-2
d_call: TRBD1
v_call: TRBV5-4
cdr3_aa: CASSHPGQGKTGELFF
cdr3_nt: TGTGCCAGCAGCCACCCGGGACAGGGTAAAACCGGGGAGCTGTTTTTT

clone_size: .
j_call: TRBJ2-5
d_call: TRBD1
v_call: TRBV5-1
cdr3_aa: CASSFPGTGKETQYF
cdr3_nt: TGCGCCAGCAGCTTCCCCGGGACAGGGAAAGAGACCCAGTACTTC

clone_size: .
j_call: TRBJ1-4
d_call: .
v_call: TRBV4-1
cdr3_aa: CASSQTGLVGEKLFF
cdr3_nt: TGCGCCAGCAGCCAAACAGGGCTCGTTGGTGAAAAACTGTTTTTT

clone_size: .
j_call: TRBJ2-2
d_call: .
v_call: TRBV19
cdr3_aa: CASTQRGGNTGELFF
cdr3_nt: TGTGCCAGTACCCAACGGGGAGGGAACACCGGGGAGCTGTTTTTT